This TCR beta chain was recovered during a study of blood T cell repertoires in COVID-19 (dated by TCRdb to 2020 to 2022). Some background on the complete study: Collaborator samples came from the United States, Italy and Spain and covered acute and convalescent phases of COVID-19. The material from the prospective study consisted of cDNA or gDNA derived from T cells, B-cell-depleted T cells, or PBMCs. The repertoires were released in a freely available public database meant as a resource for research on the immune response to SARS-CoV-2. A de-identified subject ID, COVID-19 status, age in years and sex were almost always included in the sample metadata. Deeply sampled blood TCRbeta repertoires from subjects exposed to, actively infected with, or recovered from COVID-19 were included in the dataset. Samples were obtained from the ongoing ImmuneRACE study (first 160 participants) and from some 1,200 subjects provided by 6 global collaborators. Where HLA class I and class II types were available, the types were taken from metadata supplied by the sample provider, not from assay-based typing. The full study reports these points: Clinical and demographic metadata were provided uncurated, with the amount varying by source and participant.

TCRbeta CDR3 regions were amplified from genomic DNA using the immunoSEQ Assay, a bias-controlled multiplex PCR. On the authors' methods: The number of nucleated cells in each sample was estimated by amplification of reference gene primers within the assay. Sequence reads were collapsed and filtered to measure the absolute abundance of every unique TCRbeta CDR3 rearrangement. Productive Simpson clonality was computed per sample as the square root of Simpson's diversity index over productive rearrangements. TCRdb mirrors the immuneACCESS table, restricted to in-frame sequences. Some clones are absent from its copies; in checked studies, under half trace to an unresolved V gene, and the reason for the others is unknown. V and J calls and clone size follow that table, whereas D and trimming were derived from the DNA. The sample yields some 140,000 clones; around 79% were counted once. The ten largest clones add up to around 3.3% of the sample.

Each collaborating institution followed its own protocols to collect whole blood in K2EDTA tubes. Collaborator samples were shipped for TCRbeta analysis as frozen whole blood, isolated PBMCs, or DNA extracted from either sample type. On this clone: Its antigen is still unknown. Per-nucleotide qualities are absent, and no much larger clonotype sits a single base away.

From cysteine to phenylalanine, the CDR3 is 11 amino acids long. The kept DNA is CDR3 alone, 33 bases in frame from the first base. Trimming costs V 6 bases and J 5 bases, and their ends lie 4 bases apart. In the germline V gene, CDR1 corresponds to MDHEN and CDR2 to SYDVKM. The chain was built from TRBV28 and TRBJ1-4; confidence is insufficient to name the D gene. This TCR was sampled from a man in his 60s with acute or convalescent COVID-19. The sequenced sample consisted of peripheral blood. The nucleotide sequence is TGTGCCAGCAGGCTAAATGAAAAACTGTTTTTT. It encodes CASRLNEKLFF.